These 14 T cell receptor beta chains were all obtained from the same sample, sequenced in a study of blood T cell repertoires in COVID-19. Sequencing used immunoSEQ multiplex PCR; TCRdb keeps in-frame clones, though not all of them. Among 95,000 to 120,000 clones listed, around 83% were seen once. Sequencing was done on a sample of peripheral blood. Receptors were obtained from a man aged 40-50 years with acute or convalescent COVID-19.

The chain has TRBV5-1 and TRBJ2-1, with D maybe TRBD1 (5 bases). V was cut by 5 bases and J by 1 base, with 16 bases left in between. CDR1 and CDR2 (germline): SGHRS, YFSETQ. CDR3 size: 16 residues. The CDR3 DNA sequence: TGCGCCAGCAGGATAATAACAGGAGTATCCTACAATGAGCAGTTCTTC. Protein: CASRIITGVSYNEQFF.

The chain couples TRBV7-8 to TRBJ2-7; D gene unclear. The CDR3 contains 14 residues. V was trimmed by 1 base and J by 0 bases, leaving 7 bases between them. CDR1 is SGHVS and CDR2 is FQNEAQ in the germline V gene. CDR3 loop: CASSLGHSSYEQYF. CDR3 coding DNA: TGTGCCAGCAGCTTAGGCCACAGCTCCTACGAGCAGTACTTC.

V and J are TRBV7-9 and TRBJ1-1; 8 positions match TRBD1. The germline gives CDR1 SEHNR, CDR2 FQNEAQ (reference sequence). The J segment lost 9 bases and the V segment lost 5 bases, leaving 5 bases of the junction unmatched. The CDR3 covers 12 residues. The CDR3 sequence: CASSADRGKAFF. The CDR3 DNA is TGTGCCAGCAGCGCCGACAGGGGCAAAGCTTTCTTT.

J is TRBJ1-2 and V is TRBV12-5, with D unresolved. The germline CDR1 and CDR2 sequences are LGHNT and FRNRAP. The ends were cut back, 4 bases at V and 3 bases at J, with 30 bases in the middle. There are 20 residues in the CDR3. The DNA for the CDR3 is TGTGCTAGTGGTTATTTCCTCCGGGTTGCCCCAAAAATACCCCACTATGGCTACACCTTC. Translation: CASGYFLRVAPKIPHYGYTF.

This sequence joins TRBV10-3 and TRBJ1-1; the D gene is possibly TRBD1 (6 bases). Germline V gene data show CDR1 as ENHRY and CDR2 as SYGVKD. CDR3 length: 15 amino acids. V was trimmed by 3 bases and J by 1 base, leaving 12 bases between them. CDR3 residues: CAISDPGGANTEAFF. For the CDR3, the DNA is TGTGCCATCAGTGACCCGGGGGGGGCGAACACTGAAGCTTTCTTT.

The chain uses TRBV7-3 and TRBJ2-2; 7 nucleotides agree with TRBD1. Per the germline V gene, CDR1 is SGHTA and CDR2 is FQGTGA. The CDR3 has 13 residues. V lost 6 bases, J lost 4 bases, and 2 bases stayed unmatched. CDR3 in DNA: TGTGCCAGCAGGCCAGGGGGCACCGGGGAGCTGTTTTTT. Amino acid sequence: CASRPGGTGELFF.

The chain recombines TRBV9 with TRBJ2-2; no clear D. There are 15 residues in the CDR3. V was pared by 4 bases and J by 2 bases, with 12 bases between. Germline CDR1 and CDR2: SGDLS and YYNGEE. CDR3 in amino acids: CASSSLGPNTGELFF. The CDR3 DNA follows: TGTGCCAGCAGCAGTTTGGGCCCAAACACCGGGGAGCTGTTTTTT.

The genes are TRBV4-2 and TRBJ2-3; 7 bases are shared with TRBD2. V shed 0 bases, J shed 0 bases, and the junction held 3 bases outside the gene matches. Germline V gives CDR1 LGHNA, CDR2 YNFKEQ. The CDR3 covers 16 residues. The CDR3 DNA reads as TGTGCCAGCAGCCAAGAACCAGCGGGGAGCACAGATACGCAGTATTTT. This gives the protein CASSQEPAGSTDTQYF.

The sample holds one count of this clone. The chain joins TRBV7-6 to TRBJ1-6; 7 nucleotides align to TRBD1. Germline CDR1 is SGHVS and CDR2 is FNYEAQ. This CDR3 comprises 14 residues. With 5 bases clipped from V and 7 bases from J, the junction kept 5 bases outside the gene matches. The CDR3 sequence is CASSPGTANSPLHF. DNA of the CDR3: TGTGCCAGCAGCCCCGGGACAGCAAATTCACCCCTCCACTTT. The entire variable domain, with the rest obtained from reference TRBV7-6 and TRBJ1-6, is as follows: GAGVSQSPRYKVTKRGQDVALRCDPISGHVSLYWYRQALGQGPEFLTYFNYEAQQDKSGLPNDRFSAERPEGSISTLTIQRTEQRDSAMYRCASSPGTANSPLHFGNGTRLTVT.

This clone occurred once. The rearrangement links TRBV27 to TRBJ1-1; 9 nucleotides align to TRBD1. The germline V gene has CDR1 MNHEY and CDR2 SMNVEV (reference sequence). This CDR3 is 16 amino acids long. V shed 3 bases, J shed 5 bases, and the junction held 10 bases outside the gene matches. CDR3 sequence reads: CASSLMAGTGRTEAFF. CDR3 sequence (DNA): TGTGCCAGCAGTTTGATGGCGGGGACAGGGAGGACTGAAGCTTTCTTT.

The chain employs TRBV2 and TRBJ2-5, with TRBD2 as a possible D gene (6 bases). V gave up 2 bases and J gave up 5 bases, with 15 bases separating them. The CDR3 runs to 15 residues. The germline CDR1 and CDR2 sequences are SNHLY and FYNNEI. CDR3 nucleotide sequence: TGTGCCAGCAGTGAATTTCCCGTGGAGGGTGAGACCCAGTACTTC. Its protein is CASSEFPVEGETQYF.

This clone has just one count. CDR3 region: CASSPRQGRTDTQYF. The CDR3 nucleotides are TGTGCCAGCTCACCCAGACAGGGGCGGACAGATACGCAGTATTTT. The chain employs TRBV18 and TRBJ2-3, with 8 bases identical to TRBD1. Looked up from germline, CDR1 is KGHSH and CDR2 is LQKENI. V was pared by 3 bases and J by 3 bases, with 5 bases of the junction left unmatched. The CDR3 loop spans 15 amino acids.

CDR3 loop: CASSADQETQYF. The CDR3 DNA sequence: TGTGCCAGCAGTGCAGACCAAGAGACCCAGTACTTC. This chain connects TRBV12-3 or TRBV12-4 to TRBJ2-5, with D unresolved. The CDR3 loop spans 12 amino acids. Trimming stripped 5 bases from V and 0 bases from J, with 4 bases between.

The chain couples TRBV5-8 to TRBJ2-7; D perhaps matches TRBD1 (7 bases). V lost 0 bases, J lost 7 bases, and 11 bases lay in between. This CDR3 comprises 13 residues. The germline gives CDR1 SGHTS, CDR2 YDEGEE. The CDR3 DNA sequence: TGTGCCAGCAGCTTGGCGACAGGGAGGGAGCAGTACTTC. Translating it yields CASSLATGREQYF.